The TCR beta chain described here comes from a study of early stage breast cancer tumors. The repertoire was sequenced with immunoSEQ multiplex PCR; TCRdb's copy has only in-frame clones and lacks some. In the table there are tens of thousands of clones, 65% to 80% of which are singletons. This clone is a singleton in its sample. Its cognate antigen is unknown. Points from the study as a whole: Enriched TCRB sequences shared across patients were mostly commonly generated sequences.

This CDR3 has 11 amino acids. The V end was cut by 8 bases, the J end by 0 bases, with 5 bases between. Germline V gene lookup returns CDR1 MNHNS and CDR2 SASEGT. This clonotype was obtained from a person in their 60s with breast cancer. Input material: blood. The chain is built from TRBV6-1 and TRBJ2-7; no definite D call. This CDR3 reads CASADSYEQYF. The CDR3 coding sequence is TGTGCCAGCGCCGACTCCTACGAGCAGTACTTC.